The text below deals with one TCR beta chain. The sample originates from a study of blood T cells in healthy people across ages. Germline CDR1 SNHLY, CDR2 FYNNEI. The CDR3 loop spans 16 amino acids. The V end was cut by 6 bases, the J end by 0 bases, with 16 bases between. Primed by a sample-barcoded 5' primer and a J-beta primer mix, a second PCR proceeded for about 6 to 11 cycles. TCRdb reprocessed the 5' RACE reads via MiXCR and lists one record per CDR3 protein. The table shows roughly 800,000 distinct CDR3 sequences, with roughly 60% occurring only once. Sequenced: blood. This TCR came from a man aged 25-45 years in good health. This chain uses TRBV2 with TRBJ2-3; possibly TRBD2 for D (5 bases). The CDR3 bases are TGTGCCAGCAGCCTCAGACTAAAACTTAGCACAGATACGCAGTATTTT. It is translated as CASSLRLKLSTDTQYF.